This T cell receptor (beta chain) was recorded in a study of blood T cell repertoires in COVID-19. In germline, CDR1 is MNHEY, CDR2 SMNVEV (reference sequence). After removal of 1 base from V and 4 bases from J, the junction contained 2 bases not matched to a gene. The CDR3 has 15 amino acids. Profiling relied on immunoSEQ multiplex PCR, and the TCRdb table lists in-frame clones only, not all of them. The data contain over 120,000 clones, about four fifths of them singletons. This chain uses TRBV27 with TRBJ1-2, with 11 bases lining up with TRBD1. The TCR was taken from a human donor in a cohort sampled during active COVID-19. Sequencing input: peripheral blood. CDR3 DNA sequence: TGTGCCAGCAGTTTATTGGGACAGGGGGTCTATGGCTACACCTTC. Protein: CASSLLGQGVYGYTF.